This paragraph covers one T cell receptor beta chain sequence. J lost 2 bases, V lost 7 bases, and 8 bases had no gene match. The CDR3 is 15 amino acids. Germline V CDR1 and CDR2: KGHDR, SFDVKD. This sample is part of a study of blood T cell repertoires in COVID-19. Profiling relied on immunoSEQ multiplex PCR, and the TCRdb table lists in-frame clones only, not all of them. This table holds around 100,000 clones, around 87% found once. The rearrangement links TRBV24-1 to TRBJ2-5; 8 bases agree with TRBD2. Material for sequencing was peripheral blood. The clonotype was recovered from a human donor with acute or convalescent COVID-19. The donor label of this sample is uncertain. CDR3 nucleotide sequence: TGTGCCACCAGGGAAAGCGGGAGCCCTCAAGAGACCCAGTACTTC. Translated, it gives CATRESGSPQETQYF.